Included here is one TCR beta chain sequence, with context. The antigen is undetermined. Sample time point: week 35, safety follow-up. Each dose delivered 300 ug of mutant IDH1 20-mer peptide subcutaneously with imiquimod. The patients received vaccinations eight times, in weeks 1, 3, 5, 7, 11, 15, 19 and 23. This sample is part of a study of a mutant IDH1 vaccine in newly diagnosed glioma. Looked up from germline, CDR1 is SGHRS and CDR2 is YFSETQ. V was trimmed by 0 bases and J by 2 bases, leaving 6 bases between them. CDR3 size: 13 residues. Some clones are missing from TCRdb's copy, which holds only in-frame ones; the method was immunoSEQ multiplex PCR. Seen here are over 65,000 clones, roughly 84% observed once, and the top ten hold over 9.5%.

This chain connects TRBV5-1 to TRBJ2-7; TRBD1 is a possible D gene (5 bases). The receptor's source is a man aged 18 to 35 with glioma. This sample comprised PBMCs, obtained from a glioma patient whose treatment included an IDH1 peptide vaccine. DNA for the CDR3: TGCGCCAGCAGCTTGGTGGGGCCCTACGAGCAGTACTTC. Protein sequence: CASSLVGPYEQYF.